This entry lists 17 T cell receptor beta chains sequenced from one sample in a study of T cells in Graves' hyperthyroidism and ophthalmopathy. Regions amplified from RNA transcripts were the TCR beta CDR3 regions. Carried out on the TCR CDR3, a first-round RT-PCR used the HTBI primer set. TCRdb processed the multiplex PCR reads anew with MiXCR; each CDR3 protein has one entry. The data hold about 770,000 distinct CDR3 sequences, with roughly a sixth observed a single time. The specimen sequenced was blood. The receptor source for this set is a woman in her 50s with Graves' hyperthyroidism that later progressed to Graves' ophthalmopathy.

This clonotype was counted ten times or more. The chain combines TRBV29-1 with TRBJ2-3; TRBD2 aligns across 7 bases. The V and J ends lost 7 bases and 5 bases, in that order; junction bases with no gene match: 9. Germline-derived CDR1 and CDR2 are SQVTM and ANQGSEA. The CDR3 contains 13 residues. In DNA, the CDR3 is TGCAGCGCCGGAAGCGGGGTCCAAGATACGCAGTATTTT. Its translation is CSAGSGVQDTQYF.

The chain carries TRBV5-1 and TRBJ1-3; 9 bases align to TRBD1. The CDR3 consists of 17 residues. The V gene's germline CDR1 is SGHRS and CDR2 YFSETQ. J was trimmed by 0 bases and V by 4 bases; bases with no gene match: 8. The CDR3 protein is CASSPGTGRSSGNTIYF. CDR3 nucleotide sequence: TGCGCCAGCAGCCCGGGGACAGGGAGAAGCTCTGGAAACACCATATATTTT.

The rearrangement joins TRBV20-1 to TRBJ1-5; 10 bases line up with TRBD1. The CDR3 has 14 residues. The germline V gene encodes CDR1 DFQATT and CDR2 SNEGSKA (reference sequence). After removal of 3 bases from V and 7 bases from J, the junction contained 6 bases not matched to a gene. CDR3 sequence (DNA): TGCAGTGCTAGGGGGGGACAGGGGCCCCAGCCCCAGCATTTT. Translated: CSARGGQGPQPQHF.

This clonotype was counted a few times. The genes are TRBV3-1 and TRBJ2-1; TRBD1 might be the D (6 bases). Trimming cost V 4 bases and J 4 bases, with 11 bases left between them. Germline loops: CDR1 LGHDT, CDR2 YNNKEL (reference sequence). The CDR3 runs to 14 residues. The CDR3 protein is CASSRGGPYNEQFF. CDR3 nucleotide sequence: TGTGCCAGCAGCCGAGGGGGACCTTACAATGAGCAGTTCTTC.

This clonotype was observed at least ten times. Written as DNA, the CDR3 is TGTGCCAGCAGCTCCGCTGTCGCCGGGGAGCTGTTTTTT. Its translation is CASSSAVAGELFF. The chain carries TRBV7-9 and TRBJ2-2, with D unclear. The germline V gene encodes CDR1 SEHNR and CDR2 FQNEAQ (reference sequence). Trimming removed 4 bases at V and 6 bases at J, with 9 bases between. The CDR3 length is 13 residues.

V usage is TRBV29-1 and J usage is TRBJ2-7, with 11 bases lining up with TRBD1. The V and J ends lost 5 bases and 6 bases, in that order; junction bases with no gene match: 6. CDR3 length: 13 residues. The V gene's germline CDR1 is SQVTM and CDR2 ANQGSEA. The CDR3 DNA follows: TGCAGCGTTCGGGACAGGGGGTACGGCGAGCAGTACTTC. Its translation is CSVRDRGYGEQYF.

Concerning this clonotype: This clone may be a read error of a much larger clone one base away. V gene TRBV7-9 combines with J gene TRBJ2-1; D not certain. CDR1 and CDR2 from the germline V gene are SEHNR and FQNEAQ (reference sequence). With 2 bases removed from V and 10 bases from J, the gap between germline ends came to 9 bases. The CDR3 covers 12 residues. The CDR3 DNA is TGTGCCAGCAGCTTATTGGACGAGGAGCAGTTCTTC. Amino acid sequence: CASSLLDEEQFF.

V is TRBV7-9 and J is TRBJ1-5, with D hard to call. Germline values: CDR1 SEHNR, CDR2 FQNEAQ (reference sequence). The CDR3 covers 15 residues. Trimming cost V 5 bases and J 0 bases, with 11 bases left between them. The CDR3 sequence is CASSAEGYSNQPQHF. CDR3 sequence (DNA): TGTGCCAGCAGCGCAGAGGGTTATAGCAATCAGCCCCAGCATTTT.

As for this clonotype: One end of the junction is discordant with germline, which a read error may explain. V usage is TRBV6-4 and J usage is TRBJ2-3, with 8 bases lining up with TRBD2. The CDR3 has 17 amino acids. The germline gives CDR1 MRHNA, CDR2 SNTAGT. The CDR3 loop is CASSLSGGQIQQGTQCF. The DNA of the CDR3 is TGTGCCAGCTCTCTAAGCGGGGGTCAAATCCAACAGGGTACGCAGTGTTTT.

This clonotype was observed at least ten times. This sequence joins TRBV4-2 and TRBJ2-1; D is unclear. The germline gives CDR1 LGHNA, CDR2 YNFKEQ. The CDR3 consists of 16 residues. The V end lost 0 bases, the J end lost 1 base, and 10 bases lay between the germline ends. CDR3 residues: CASSQDVAASYNEQFF. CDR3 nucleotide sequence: TGTGCCAGCAGCCAAGATGTGGCCGCGTCCTACAATGAGCAGTTCTTC.

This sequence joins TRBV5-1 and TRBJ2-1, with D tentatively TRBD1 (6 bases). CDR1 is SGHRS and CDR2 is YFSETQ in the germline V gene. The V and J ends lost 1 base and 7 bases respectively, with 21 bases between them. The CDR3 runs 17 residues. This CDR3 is CASSLTLRDIFGNEQFF. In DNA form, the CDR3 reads TGCGCCAGCAGCTTGACTCTCCGGGACATCTTTGGGAATGAGCAGTTCTTC. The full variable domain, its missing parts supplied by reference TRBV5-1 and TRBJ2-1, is KAGVTQTPRYLIKTRGQQVTLSCSPISGHRSVSWYQQTPGQGLQFLFEYFSETQRNKGNFPGRFSGRQFSNSRSEMNVSTLELGDSALYLCASSLTLRDIFGNEQFFGPGTRLTVL.

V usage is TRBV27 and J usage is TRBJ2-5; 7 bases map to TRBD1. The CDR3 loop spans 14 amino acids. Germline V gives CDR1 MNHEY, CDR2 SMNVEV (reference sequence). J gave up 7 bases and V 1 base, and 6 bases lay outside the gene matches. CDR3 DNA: TGTGCCAGCAGTTTATTGCCCCCAGGGGGGACCCAGTACTTC. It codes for CASSLLPPGGTQYF.

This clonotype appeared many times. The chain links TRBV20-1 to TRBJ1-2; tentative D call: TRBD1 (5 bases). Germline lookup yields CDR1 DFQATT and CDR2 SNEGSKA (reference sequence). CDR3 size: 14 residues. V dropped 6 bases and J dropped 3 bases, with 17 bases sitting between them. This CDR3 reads CSATNRGTDYGYTF. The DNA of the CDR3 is TGCAGTGCAACAAATCGGGGGACTGACTATGGCTACACCTTC.

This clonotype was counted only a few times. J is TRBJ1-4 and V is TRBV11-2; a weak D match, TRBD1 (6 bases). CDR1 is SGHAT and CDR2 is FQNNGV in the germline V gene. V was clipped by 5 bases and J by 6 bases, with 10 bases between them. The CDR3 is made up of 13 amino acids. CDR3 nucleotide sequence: TGTGCCAGCAGCGGTAGGACAGATGAAAAACTGTTTTTT. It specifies CASSGRTDEKLFF. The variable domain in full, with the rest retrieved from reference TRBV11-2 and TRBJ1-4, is EAGVAQSPRYKIIEKRQSVAFWCNPISGHATLYWYQQILGQGPKLLIQFQNNGVVDDSQLPKDRFSAERLKGVDSTLKIQPAKLEDSAVYLCASSGRTDEKLFFGSGTQLSVL.

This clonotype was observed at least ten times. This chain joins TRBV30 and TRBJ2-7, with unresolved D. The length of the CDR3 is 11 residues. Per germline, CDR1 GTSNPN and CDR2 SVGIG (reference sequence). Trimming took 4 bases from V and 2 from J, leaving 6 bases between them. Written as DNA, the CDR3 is TGTGCCTGGAACACCGCCTACGAGCAGTACTTC. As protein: CAWNTAYEQYF.

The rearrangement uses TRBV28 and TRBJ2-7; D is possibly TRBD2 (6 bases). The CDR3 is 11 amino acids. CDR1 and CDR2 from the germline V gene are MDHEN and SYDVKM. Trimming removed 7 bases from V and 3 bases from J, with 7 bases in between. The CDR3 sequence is CASKAGYEQYF. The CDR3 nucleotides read TGTGCCAGCAAAGCGGGCTACGAGCAGTACTTC.

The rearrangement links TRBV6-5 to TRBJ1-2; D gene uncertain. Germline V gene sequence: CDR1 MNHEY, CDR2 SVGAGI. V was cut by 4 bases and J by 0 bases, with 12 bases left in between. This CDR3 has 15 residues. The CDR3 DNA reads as TGTGCCAGCAGTTTAAACAACGGAGCTAACTATGGCTACACCTTC. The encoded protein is CASSLNNGANYGYTF.